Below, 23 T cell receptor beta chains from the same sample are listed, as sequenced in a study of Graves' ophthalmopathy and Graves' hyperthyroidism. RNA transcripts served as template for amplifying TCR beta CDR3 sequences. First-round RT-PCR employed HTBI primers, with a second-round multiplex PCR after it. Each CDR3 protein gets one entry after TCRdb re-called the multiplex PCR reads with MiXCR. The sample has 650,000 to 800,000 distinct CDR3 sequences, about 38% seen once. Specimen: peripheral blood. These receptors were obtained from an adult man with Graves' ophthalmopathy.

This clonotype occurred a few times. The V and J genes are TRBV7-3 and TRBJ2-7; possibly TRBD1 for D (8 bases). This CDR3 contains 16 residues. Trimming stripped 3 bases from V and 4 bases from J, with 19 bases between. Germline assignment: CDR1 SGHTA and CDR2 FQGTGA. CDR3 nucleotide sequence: TGTGCCAGCAGCTTGGGGGGGACAGGTGGTTTGTACGAGCAGTACTTC. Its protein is CASSLGGTGGLYEQYF.

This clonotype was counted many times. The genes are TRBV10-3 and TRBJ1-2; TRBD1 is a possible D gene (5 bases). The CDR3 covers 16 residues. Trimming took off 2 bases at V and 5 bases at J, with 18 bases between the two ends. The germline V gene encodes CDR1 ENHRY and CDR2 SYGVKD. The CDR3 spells CAISETGRRNQYGYTF. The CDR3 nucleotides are TGTGCCATCAGTGAGACGGGACGGCGGAACCAATATGGCTACACCTTC.

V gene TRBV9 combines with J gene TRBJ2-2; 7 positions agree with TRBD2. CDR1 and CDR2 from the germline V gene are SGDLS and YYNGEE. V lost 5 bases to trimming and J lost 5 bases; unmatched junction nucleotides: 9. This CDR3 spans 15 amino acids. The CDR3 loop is CASRTRAGETGELFF. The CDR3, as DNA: TGTGCCAGCAGGACTCGGGCGGGAGAGACCGGGGAGCTGTTTTTT.

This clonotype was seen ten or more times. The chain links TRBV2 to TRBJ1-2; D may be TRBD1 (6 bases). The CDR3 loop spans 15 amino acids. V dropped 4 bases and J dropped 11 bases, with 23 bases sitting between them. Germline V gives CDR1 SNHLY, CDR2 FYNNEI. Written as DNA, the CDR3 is TGTGCCAGCAGTGCCCAGCCTAGACAGGCCACGGGATACACCTTC. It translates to CASSAQPRQATGYTF.

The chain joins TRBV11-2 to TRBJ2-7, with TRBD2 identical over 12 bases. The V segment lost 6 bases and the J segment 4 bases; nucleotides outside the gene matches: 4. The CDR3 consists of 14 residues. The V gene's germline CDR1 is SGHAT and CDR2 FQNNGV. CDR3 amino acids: CASSTLAGGYEQYF. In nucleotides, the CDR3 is TGTGCCAGCAGTACGCTAGCGGGAGGGTACGAGCAGTACTTC. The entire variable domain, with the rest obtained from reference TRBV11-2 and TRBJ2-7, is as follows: EAGVAQSPRYKIIEKRQSVAFWCNPISGHATLYWYQQILGQGPKLLIQFQNNGVVDDSQLPKDRFSAERLKGVDSTLKIQPAKLEDSAVYLCASSTLAGGYEQYFGPGTRLTVT.

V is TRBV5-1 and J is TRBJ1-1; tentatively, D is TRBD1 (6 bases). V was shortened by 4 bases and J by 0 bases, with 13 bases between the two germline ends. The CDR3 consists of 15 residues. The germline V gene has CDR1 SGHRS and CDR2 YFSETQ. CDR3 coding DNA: TGCGCCAGCAGCGTTGAGGACAGTATGAACACTGAAGCTTTCTTT. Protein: CASSVEDSMNTEAFF.

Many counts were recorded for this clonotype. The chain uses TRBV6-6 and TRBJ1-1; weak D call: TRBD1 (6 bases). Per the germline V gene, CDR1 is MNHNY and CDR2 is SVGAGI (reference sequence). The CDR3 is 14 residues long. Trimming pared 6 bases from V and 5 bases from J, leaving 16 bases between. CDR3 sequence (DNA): TGTGCCAGCAGCGGACAGTGGGGGGATACTGAAGCTTTCTTT. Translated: CASSGQWGDTEAFF.

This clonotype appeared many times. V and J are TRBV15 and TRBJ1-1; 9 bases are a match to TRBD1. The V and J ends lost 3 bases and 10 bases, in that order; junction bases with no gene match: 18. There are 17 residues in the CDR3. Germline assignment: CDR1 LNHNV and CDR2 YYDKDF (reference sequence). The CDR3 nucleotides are TGTGCCACCAGCAGGGGAGGCGGGACAGGGCAACTTTCTGTAGCTTTCTTT. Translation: CATSRGGGTGQLSVAFF. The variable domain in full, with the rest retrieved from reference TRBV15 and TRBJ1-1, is DAMVIQNPRYQVTQFGKPVTLSCSQTLNHNVMYWYQQKSSQAPKLLFHYYDKDFNNEADTPDNFQSRRPNTSFCFLDIRSPGLGDTAMYLCATSRGGGTGQLSVAFFGQGTRLTVV.

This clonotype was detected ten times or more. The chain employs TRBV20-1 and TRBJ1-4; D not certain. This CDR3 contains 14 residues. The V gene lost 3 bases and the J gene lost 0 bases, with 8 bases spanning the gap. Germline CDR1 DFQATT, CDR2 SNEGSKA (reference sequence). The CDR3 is CSASKGATNEKLFF. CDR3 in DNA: TGCAGTGCTAGTAAGGGTGCAACTAATGAAAAACTGTTTTTT.

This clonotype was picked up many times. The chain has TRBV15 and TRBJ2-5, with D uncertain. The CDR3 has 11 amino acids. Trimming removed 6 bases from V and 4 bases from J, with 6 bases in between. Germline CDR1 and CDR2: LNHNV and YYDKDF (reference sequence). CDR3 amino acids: CATSPGETQYF. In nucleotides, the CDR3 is TGTGCCACCAGTCCGGGAGAGACCCAGTACTTC.

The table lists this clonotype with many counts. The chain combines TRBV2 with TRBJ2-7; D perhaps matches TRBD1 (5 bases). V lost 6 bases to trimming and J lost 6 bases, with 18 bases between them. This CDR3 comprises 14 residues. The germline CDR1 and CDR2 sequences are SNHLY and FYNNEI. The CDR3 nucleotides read TGTGCCAGCAGCCACACCTCCCTCCAGGGCGAGCAGTACTTC. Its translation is CASSHTSLQGEQYF.

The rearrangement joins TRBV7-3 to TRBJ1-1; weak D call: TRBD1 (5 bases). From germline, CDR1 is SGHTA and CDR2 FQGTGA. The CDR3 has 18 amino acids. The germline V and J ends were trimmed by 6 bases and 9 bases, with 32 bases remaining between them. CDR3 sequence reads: CASSFSAGRDPNRGKAFF. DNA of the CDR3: TGTGCCAGCAGTTTTAGCGCCGGTAGGGACCCTAACCGGGGCAAAGCTTTCTTT.

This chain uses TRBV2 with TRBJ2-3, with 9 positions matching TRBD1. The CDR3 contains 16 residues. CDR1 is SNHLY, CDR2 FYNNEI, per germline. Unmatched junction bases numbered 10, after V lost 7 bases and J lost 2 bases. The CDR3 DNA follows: TGTGCCAGCAAAGCGACAGGGGGTTTGGACACAGATACGCAGTATTTT. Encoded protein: CASKATGGLDTDTQYF.

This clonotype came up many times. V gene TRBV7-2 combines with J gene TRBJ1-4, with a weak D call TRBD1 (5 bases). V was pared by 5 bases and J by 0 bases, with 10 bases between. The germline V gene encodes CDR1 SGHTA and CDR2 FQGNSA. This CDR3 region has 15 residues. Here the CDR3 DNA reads TGTGCCAGCAGCATCACGGGGGCAACTAATGAAAAACTGTTTTTT. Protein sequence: CASSITGATNEKLFF.

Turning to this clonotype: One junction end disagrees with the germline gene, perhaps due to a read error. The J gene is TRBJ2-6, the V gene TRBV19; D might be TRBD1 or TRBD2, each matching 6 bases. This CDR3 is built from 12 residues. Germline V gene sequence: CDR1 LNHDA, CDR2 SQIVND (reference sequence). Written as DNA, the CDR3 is TGTGCCAGTAGTCCGGGGGCCTACGTCCTGACTTTC. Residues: CASSPGAYVLTF.

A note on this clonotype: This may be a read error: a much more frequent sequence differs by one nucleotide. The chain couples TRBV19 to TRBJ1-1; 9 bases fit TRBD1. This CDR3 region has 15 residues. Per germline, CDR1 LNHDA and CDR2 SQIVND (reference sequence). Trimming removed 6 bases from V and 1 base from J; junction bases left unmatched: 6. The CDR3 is CASRPAGQGNTEAFF. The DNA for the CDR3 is TGTGCCAGTAGGCCTGCGGGACAGGGGAACACTGAAGCTTTCTTT.

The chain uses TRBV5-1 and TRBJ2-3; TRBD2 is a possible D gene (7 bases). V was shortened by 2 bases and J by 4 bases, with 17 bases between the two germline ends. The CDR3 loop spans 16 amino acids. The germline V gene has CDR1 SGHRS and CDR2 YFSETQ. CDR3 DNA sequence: TGCGCCAGCAGCTTCTCTACGGGGGGCTACGCAGATACGCAGTATTTT. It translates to CASSFSTGGYADTQYF.

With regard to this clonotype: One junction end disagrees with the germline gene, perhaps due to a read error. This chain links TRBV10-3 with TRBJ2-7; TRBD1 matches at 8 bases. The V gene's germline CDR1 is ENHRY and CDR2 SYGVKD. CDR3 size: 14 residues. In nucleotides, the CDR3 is TGTGCCATCAGTGGGGGACAGGCCGGCTACAAGCAGTACTTC. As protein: CAISGGQAGYKQYF.

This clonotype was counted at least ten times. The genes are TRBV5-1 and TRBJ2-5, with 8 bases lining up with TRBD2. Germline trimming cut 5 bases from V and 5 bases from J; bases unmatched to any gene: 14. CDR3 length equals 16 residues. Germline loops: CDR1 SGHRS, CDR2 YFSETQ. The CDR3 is CASRQTTGRAYETQYF. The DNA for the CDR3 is TGCGCCAGCAGACAAACTACCGGGAGGGCCTACGAGACCCAGTACTTC.

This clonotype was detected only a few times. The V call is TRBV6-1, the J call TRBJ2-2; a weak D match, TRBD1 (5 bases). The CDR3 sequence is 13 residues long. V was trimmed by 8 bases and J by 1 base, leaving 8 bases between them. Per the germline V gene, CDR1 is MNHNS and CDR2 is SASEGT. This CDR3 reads CASWTLNTGELFF. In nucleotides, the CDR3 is TGTGCCAGCTGGACACTGAACACCGGGGAGCTGTTTTTT.

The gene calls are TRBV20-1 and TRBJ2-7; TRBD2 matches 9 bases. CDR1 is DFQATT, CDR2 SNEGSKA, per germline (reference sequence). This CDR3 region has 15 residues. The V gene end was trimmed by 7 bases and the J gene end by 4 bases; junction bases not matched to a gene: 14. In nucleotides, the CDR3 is TGCAGTGTTAGTCTCCGGGTAGCGGGAGTGTACGAGCAGTACTTC. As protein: CSVSLRVAGVYEQYF.

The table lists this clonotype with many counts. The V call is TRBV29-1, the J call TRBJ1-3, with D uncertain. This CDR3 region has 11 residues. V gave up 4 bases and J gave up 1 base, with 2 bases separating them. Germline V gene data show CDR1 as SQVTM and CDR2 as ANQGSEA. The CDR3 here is CSVVSGNTIYF. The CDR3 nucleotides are TGCAGCGTTGTTTCTGGAAACACCATATATTTT.

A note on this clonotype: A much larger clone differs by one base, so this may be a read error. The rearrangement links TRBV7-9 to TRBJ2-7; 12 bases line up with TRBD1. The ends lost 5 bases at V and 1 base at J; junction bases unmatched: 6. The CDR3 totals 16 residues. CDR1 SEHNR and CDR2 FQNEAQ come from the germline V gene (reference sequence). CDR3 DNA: TGTGCCAGCAGCCCCTCGGGACAGGGGGCTTCCTACGAGCAGTACTTC. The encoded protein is CASSPSGQGASYEQYF.